These 30 T cell receptor beta chains came from one sample sequenced in a study of T cells in Graves' hyperthyroidism and ophthalmopathy. The CDR3 regions of TCR beta were amplified from RNA transcripts. During a first-round RT-PCR of the TCR CDR3, the HTBI primer set was used. MiXCR, applied by TCRdb to the multiplex PCR reads, yields one record per CDR3 protein. The table records hundreds of thousands of distinct CDR3 sequences, roughly 13% of them present only once. Sample: blood. Receptors originate from a woman younger than 30 with Graves' hyperthyroidism.

This clonotype was detected ten times or more. V is TRBV20-1 and J is TRBJ1-1, with TRBD1 matching 10 bases. The germline gives CDR1 DFQATT, CDR2 SNEGSKA (reference sequence). The ends lost 3 bases at V and 12 bases at J; junction bases unmatched: 13. The CDR3 runs 14 residues. The CDR3 sequence is CSARTRWDRGLTFF. CDR3 DNA: TGCAGTGCTAGGACGCGATGGGACAGGGGTCTAACTTTCTTT.

The chain has TRBV5-1 and TRBJ2-3; TRBD1 or TRBD2 may be the D gene (6 bases each). CDR3 length: 15 amino acids. CDR1 is SGHRS and CDR2 is YFSETQ in the germline V gene. V dropped 5 bases and J dropped 5 bases, with 18 bases sitting between them. CDR3 amino acids: CASSSTGVGGDTQYF. The CDR3 DNA reads as TGCGCCAGCAGTTCGACAGGCGTGGGAGGAGATACGCAGTATTTT.

This clonotype occurred many times. The chain joins TRBV7-3 to TRBJ2-1; D perhaps matches TRBD2 (6 bases). Germline assignment: CDR1 SGHTA and CDR2 FQGTGA. Trimming pared 5 bases from V and 6 bases from J, leaving 20 bases between. The CDR3 runs to 16 residues. This CDR3 is CASSLHPGLLANEQFF. The CDR3 nucleotides are TGTGCCAGCAGCCTCCACCCGGGACTCCTCGCCAATGAGCAGTTCTTC.

This clonotype has only a few counts. This chain links TRBV12-5 with TRBJ1-2, with D perhaps TRBD1 (6 bases). This CDR3 is built from 16 residues. V was shortened by 0 bases and J by 4 bases, with 15 bases between the two germline ends. CDR1 is LGHNT, CDR2 FRNRAP, per germline. DNA for the CDR3: TGTGCTAGTGGTTTGGTAGGACAGAGGCTTTTCTATGGCTACACCTTC. It translates to CASGLVGQRLFYGYTF.

This clonotype was seen many times. The CDR3 DNA is TGTGCCAGCAGTTTACTACAGGGGGCCGCAGTAGCAGATACGCAGTATTTT. This encodes CASSLLQGAAVADTQYF. The genes are TRBV28 and TRBJ2-3; 9 nucleotides agree with TRBD1. Germline V CDR1 and CDR2: MDHEN, SYDVKM. This CDR3 region has 17 residues. V gave up 2 bases and J gave up 4 bases; unmatched junction bases: 10.

This chain joins TRBV28 and TRBJ2-3, with unresolved D. Trimming shortened V by 4 bases and J by 0 bases, and 14 bases separated the two germline ends. Germline V CDR1 and CDR2: MDHEN, SYDVKM. The CDR3 sequence is 16 residues long. DNA for the CDR3: TGTGCCAGCAGTTACTCGAAGGGCAGGAGCACAGATACGCAGTATTTT. Translation: CASSYSKGRSTDTQYF. Based on the CDR3 plus reference TRBV28 and TRBJ2-3, the full variable domain is DVKVTQSSRYLVKRTGEKVFLECVQDMDHENMFWYRQDPGLGLRLIYFSYDVKMKEKGDIPEGYSVSREKKERFSLILESASTNQTSMYLCASSYSKGRSTDTQYFGPGTRLTVL.

The sample holds a few counts of this clonotype. This chain joins TRBV19 and TRBJ1-2; unclear D gene. Trimming removed 11 bases from V and 8 bases from J, with 30 bases in between. In germline, CDR1 is LNHDA, CDR2 SQIVND (reference sequence). This CDR3 has 16 amino acids. CDR3 region: CACHPGSRSPVDGYTF. The CDR3 nucleotides are TGTGCCTGTCACCCCGGGAGTAGGTCCCCAGTCGACGGCTACACCTTC.

This clonotype was found a few times. The V and J genes are TRBV5-1 and TRBJ2-2, with D unresolved. The CDR3 has 15 residues. V shed 3 bases and J shed 6 bases, with 15 bases lying between them. Germline assignment: CDR1 SGHRS and CDR2 YFSETQ. In nucleotides, the CDR3 is TGCGCCAGCAGCTGGTCCCCACCTGGGGCCGGGGAGCTGTTTTTT. Translation: CASSWSPPGAGELFF.

This clonotype was counted ten times or more. This rearrangement joins TRBV14 to TRBJ2-7; TRBD2 matches at 7 bases. CDR1 and CDR2 from the germline V gene are SGHDN and FVKESK. The CDR3 consists of 15 residues. Trimming took 5 bases from V and 1 from J; bases not matched to a gene: 8. CDR3 loop: CASSIMGGRSYEQYF. CDR3 DNA sequence: TGTGCCAGCAGCATCATGGGGGGGAGGTCCTACGAGCAGTACTTC.

This clonotype was observed a handful of times. The chain recombines TRBV5-4 with TRBJ2-5; D call uncertain. CDR1 is SGHNT and CDR2 is YYREEE in the germline V gene (reference sequence). The ends were cut back, 0 bases at V and 1 base at J, with 4 bases in the middle. The CDR3 consists of 13 residues. Here the CDR3 reads CASSLESQETQYF. The CDR3 DNA follows: TGTGCCAGCAGCTTGGAGTCCCAAGAGACCCAGTACTTC.

This clonotype has a count of ten or more. V and J are TRBV2 and TRBJ1-2; tentatively, D is TRBD1 (5 bases). The germline gives CDR1 SNHLY, CDR2 FYNNEI. Trimming shortened V by 4 bases and J by 4 bases, and 16 bases separated the two germline ends. The CDR3 loop spans 15 amino acids. For the CDR3, the DNA is TGTGCCAGCAGTGCAGAAAGCAGGGTAGGCTATGGCTACACCTTC. Protein: CASSAESRVGYGYTF.

Many counts were recorded for this clonotype. V usage is TRBV30 and J usage is TRBJ2-7; 11 bases match TRBD1. Germline trimming cut 5 bases from V and 5 bases from J; bases unmatched to any gene: 11. Germline-derived CDR1 and CDR2 are GTSNPN and SVGIG (reference sequence). This CDR3 has 15 residues. In nucleotides, the CDR3 is TGTGCCTGGGGCCCGGGACAGGGGGTCCGGGACGAGCAGTACTTC. Protein sequence: CAWGPGQGVRDEQYF.

The table lists this clonotype with many counts. The V and J genes are TRBV19 and TRBJ2-1; D possibly corresponds to TRBD2 (6 bases). This CDR3 has 15 amino acids. The V gene lost 5 bases and the J gene lost 6 bases, with 17 bases spanning the gap. Germline V lookup: CDR1 LNHDA, CDR2 SQIVND (reference sequence). The CDR3, as DNA: TGTGCCAGTAGTTTTGGAGGGACTCTGCTCAATGAGCAGTTCTTC. This translates into CASSFGGTLLNEQFF.

This clonotype showed up many times. The chain employs TRBV12-5 and TRBJ2-3; TRBD1 agrees at 7 bases. The CDR3 length is 14 residues. Germline V lookup: CDR1 LGHNT, CDR2 FRNRAP. V lost 6 bases to trimming and J lost 6 bases; unmatched junction nucleotides: 9. The CDR3 here is CASGRGTGQDTQYF. DNA of the CDR3: TGTGCTAGTGGGCGAGGGACGGGACAGGATACGCAGTATTTT. The full variable domain, in which reference TRBV12-5 and TRBJ2-3 provide the parts outside the CDR3, is DARVTQTPRHKVTEMGQEVTMRCQPILGHNTVFWYRQTMMQGLELLAYFRNRAPLDDSGMPKDRFSAEMPDATLATLKIQPSEPRDSAVYFCASGRGTGQDTQYFGPGTRLTVL.

The genes are TRBV25-1 and TRBJ2-7; 8 bases align to TRBD1. The ends lost 3 bases at V and 4 bases at J; junction bases unmatched: 11. CDR1 and CDR2 (germline): MGHDK, SYGVNS. The CDR3 has 16 residues. The CDR3 DNA sequence: TGTGCCAGCAGTGACTGGGGCGGGACAGGAGAGTACGAGCAGTACTTC. It translates to CASSDWGGTGEYEQYF.

In this sample, this clonotype turned up many times. The chain recombines TRBV12-3 or TRBV12-4 with TRBJ2-7; D perhaps matches TRBD1 (6 bases). The CDR3 length is 12 residues. The V end lost 5 bases, the J end lost 4 bases, and 9 bases lay between the germline ends. The CDR3 reads CASSPGVYEQYF. CDR3 sequence (DNA): TGTGCCAGCAGTCCAGGGGTATACGAGCAGTACTTC.

This clonotype was detected many times. The chain uses TRBV30 and TRBJ1-5, with a possible D match to TRBD1 (5 bases). With 0 bases removed from V and 2 bases from J, the gap between germline ends came to 14 bases. Germline V lookup: CDR1 GTSNPN, CDR2 SVGIG (reference sequence). This CDR3 has 16 residues. Here the CDR3 DNA reads TGTGCCTGGAGTGTACGTTGGGAAGGGGGCAATCAGCCCCAGCATTTT. Residues: CAWSVRWEGGNQPQHF.

Comments on this clonotype: A clone one base away is much larger, so this may be a read error. The chain uses TRBV7-2 and TRBJ2-1; no definite D call. The CDR3 consists of 12 residues. Germline CDR1 SGHTA, CDR2 FQGNSA. The V end was cut by 2 bases, the J end by 12 bases, with 11 bases between. Here the CDR3 reads CASSLYGYGQFF. DNA for the CDR3: TGTGCCAGCAGCTTATACGGCTATGGGCAGTTCTTC. Full variable domain (outside the CDR3, taken from reference TRBV7-2 and TRBJ2-1): GAGVSQSPSNKVTEKGKDVELRCDPISGHTALYWYRQSLGQGLEFLIYFQGNSAPDKSGLPSDRFSAERTGGSVSTLTIQRTQQEDSAVYLCASSLYGYGQFFGPGTRLTVL.

Details on this clonotype: Possible read error: a much larger clone is one base away. This sequence joins TRBV12-3 or TRBV12-4 and TRBJ1-6; tentative D call: TRBD1 (6 bases). The CDR3 consists of 18 residues. CDR3 region: CASSFFFSGVVINSPLQF. As DNA, the CDR3 is TGTGCCAGCAGTTTTTTCTTTTCAGGGGTCGTTATTAATTCACCCCTCCAGTTT.

Many counts were recorded for this clonotype. The genes are TRBV6-1 and TRBJ1-2, with 7 nucleotides matching TRBD1. Germline V CDR1 and CDR2: MNHNS, SASEGT. Trimming cost V 10 bases and J 7 bases; bases outside gene matches: 9. This CDR3 spans 12 amino acids. The CDR3 sequence: CATGDRVGGYTF. The CDR3, as DNA: TGTGCCACTGGTGACAGGGTTGGTGGCTACACCTTC.

This clonotype showed up just a few times. This rearrangement joins TRBV19 to TRBJ2-1, with 7 bases fitting TRBD2. The V gene end was trimmed by 2 bases and the J gene end by 7 bases; junction bases not matched to a gene: 20. Germline CDR1 reads LNHDA; CDR2 reads SQIVND (reference sequence). CDR3 length equals 19 residues. CDR3 sequence: CASSITRKTSALMGNEQFF. CDR3 coding DNA: TGTGCCAGTAGTATAACCCGAAAAACTAGCGCCTTAATGGGGAATGAGCAGTTCTTC.

This clonotype was counted at least ten times. The V gene is TRBV30, the J gene TRBJ2-7; D perhaps matches TRBD1 (6 bases). Germline loops: CDR1 GTSNPN, CDR2 SVGIG (reference sequence). The CDR3 is 14 amino acids. V lost 0 bases, J lost 3 bases, and 12 bases lay in between. The CDR3 region has the DNA TGTGCCTGGAGTGTATTGGGGGCGGACTACGAGCAGTACTTC. It translates to CAWSVLGADYEQYF.

Many counts were recorded for this clonotype. V gene TRBV12-3 or TRBV12-4 combines with J gene TRBJ2-3; D is uncertain. V gave up 6 bases and J gave up 1 base, with 2 bases separating them. The CDR3 has 11 residues. The CDR3 sequence is CASSRTDTQYF. DNA of the CDR3: TGTGCCAGCAGCCGCACAGATACGCAGTATTTT.

This clonotype was seen at least ten times. This chain connects TRBV29-1 to TRBJ2-7; 8 bases are a match to TRBD2. The V segment lost 8 bases and the J segment 2 bases; nucleotides outside the gene matches: 5. The CDR3 sequence is 12 residues long. Germline values: CDR1 SQVTM, CDR2 ANQGSEA. The CDR3 coding sequence is TGCAGCTTCAAGCGGGGGACCTACGAGCAGTACTTC. The encoded protein is CSFKRGTYEQYF.

This clonotype has at least ten counts. The chain recombines TRBV10-3 with TRBJ1-5; D call uncertain. CDR1 and CDR2 from the germline V gene are ENHRY and SYGVKD. V dropped 6 bases and J dropped 7 bases, with 13 bases sitting between them. This CDR3 is 13 amino acids long. The CDR3: CAISPSDKQPQHF. For the CDR3, the DNA is TGTGCCATCAGCCCCTCAGATAAACAGCCCCAGCATTTT.

This clonotype came up many times. This chain connects TRBV7-9 to TRBJ1-2; 9 bases line up with TRBD1. J was trimmed by 6 bases and V by 2 bases; bases with no gene match: 7. CDR1 SEHNR and CDR2 FQNEAQ come from the germline V gene (reference sequence). The CDR3 totals 15 residues. CDR3 sequence (DNA): TGTGCCAGCAGCTTAACCCCGGACAGGGGCCATGGCTACACCTTC. Translating gives CASSLTPDRGHGYTF.

There are many counts of this clonotype. This chain links TRBV20-1 with TRBJ2-7; perhaps TRBD2 as D (5 bases). In germline, CDR1 is DFQATT, CDR2 SNEGSKA (reference sequence). This CDR3 spans 12 amino acids. The V end lost 2 bases, the J end lost 7 bases, and 12 bases lay between the germline ends. For the CDR3, the DNA is TGCAGTGCTAGACCTGACCCGGGGGAGCAGTACTTC. Amino acids: CSARPDPGEQYF.

This clonotype was counted at least ten times. Here the CDR3 reads CASSLAPGPTYSNQPQHF. The CDR3, as DNA: TGTGCCAGCAGTTTAGCGCCCGGGCCAACGTATAGCAATCAGCCCCAGCATTTT. The genes are TRBV12-3 or TRBV12-4 and TRBJ1-5; D gene unclear. Trimming removed 0 bases from V and 0 bases from J, with 15 bases in between. This CDR3 contains 18 residues.

This clonotype was recorded many times. The rearrangement uses TRBV29-1 and TRBJ2-5; D is possibly TRBD2 (6 bases). CDR1 and CDR2 from the germline V gene are SQVTM and ANQGSEA. The CDR3 has 10 amino acids. V was trimmed by 7 bases and J by 5 bases, leaving 8 bases between them. CDR3: CSGEDETQYF. In DNA form, the CDR3 reads TGCAGCGGGGAGGATGAGACCCAGTACTTC.

This chain connects TRBV4-1 to TRBJ2-5, with D uncertain. Per germline, CDR1 MGHRA and CDR2 YSYEKL. V lost 1 base and J 8 bases, leaving 5 bases between the germline ends. This CDR3 contains 11 residues. The chain's CDR3 is CASSQALTQYF. CDR3 nucleotide sequence: TGCGCCAGCAGCCAAGCGTTAACCCAGTACTTC.